Listed below are T cell receptor beta chains from one sample, sequenced in a study of blood T cell repertoires in COVID-19. The method was immunoSEQ multiplex PCR; TCRdb's version includes in-frame clones alone and lacks a portion of them. In the table there are under 250,000 clones, 92% of which are singletons. The sample consisted of peripheral blood. The receptors originated from a man under 40 with acute or convalescent COVID-19. The CDR3 runs from the conserved cysteine through the conserved F or W. Fields, in order: CDR3 length, D gene, clone size, J gene, V gene, CDR3 protein, CDR3 DNA. The D gene is left open where the match is weak. Some rows mark clone size as missing; the rest say once, few, many or name a class of expanded clone.

>14|TRBD1|-|TRBJ2-3|TRBV5-4
CASRDRGLTDTQYF
TGTGCCAGCAGGGACAGGGGATTAACAGATACGCAGTATTTT
>15|-|-|TRBJ2-1|TRBV27
CASSFKNVPYNEQFF
TGTGCCAGCAGTTTTAAAAATGTTCCTTACAATGAGCAGTTCTTC
>17|TRBD2|few|TRBJ2-2|TRBV28
CASRSTGTSGRVGELFF
TGTGCCAGCAGATCAACCGGGACTAGCGGGAGGGTAGGGGAGCTGTTTTTT
>14|-|once|TRBJ1-4|TRBV28
CASSFSGVNEKLFF
TGTGCCAGCAGTTTCTCGGGGGTTAATGAAAAACTGTTTTTT
>15|-|-|TRBJ2-5|TRBV2
CASSEQGHRVETQYF
TGTGCCAGCAGTGAACAGGGCCACAGGGTAGAGACCCAGTACTTC
>13|-|-|TRBJ1-1|TRBV13
CASSLRDTQRAFF
TGTGCCAGCAGCTTAAGGGACACCCAAAGAGCTTTCTTT
>17|TRBD1|-|TRBJ2-1|TRBV7-3
CASSTRDRGRSGNEQFF
TGTGCCAGCAGCACCCGGGACAGGGGGCGCAGTGGAAATGAGCAGTTCTTC
>16|TRBD2|-|TRBJ2-7|TRBV7-8
CASSGRLAGDSYEQYF
TGTGCCAGCAGCGGGCGACTAGCGGGGGACAGCTACGAGCAGTACTTC
>13|-|-|TRBJ1-1|TRBV6-5
CASSYSGRYRAFF
TGTGCCAGCAGTTACTCGGGCCGTTACCGAGCTTTCTTT
>15|TRBD1|-|TRBJ2-3|TRBV9
CASSGIGQGRDTQYF
TGTGCCAGCAGCGGGATTGGACAGGGACGAGATACGCAGTATTTT
>16|TRBD1|-|TRBJ1-1|TRBV12-5
CASGLVRRGPGTEAFF
TGTGCTAGTGGTTTGGTACGGAGGGGGCCGGGAACTGAAGCTTTCTTT
>16|TRBD1|-|TRBJ2-7|TRBV24-1
CATSDSGTGSSYEQYF
TGTGCCACCAGTGACTCCGGGACAGGGAGCTCCTACGAGCAGTACTTC
>14|-|-|TRBJ2-2|TRBV11-2
CASSQGRKTGELFF
TGTGCCAGTTCGCAGGGAAGGAAAACCGGGGAGCTGTTTTTT
>14|-|-|TRBJ2-7|TRBV4-1
CASSPTSPSFEQYF
TGCGCCAGCAGCCCGACTAGTCCATCGTTTGAGCAGTACTTC
>14|TRBD1|-|TRBJ1-6|TRBV18
CASSPETGNSPLHF
TGTGCCAGCTCACCAGAGACAGGGAATTCACCCCTCCACTTT
>14|TRBD1|-|TRBJ2-7|TRBV7-3
CASSLQGADSEQYF
TGTGCCAGCAGTTTACAGGGGGCGGACTCCGAGCAGTACTTC
>15|-|-|TRBJ1-1|TRBV24-1
CATSDSGGIGTEAFF
TGTGCCACCAGTGACTCCGGAGGGATCGGCACTGAAGCTTTCTTT
>14|-|-|TRBJ2-5|TRBV5-8
CASSRGQMSETQYF
TGTGCCAGCAGCCGTGGACAGATGAGTGAGACCCAGTACTTC
>12|-|-|TRBJ1-2|TRBV19
CASSAPANGYTF
TGTGCCAGTAGTGCCCCCGCTAATGGCTACACCTTC
>15|TRBD1|-|TRBJ2-1|TRBV5-1
CASSHGQGSANEQFF
TGCGCCAGCAGCCACGGACAGGGTTCCGCCAATGAGCAGTTCTTC
>16|-|-|TRBJ2-2|TRBV4-1
CASSQGGPGLAGELFF
TGCGCCAGCAGCCAAGGGGGGCCGGGATTGGCCGGGGAGCTGTTTTTT
>14|-|-|TRBJ2-7|TRBV6-5
CASSIRTGNYEQYF
TGTGCCAGCTCCATACGGACTGGAAACTACGAGCAGTACTTC
>15|TRBD1|-|TRBJ1-6|TRBV4-1
CASSPRDRENSPLHF
TGCGCCAGCAGCCCCCGGGACAGGGAGAATTCACCCCTCCACTTT
>15|-|-|TRBJ2-3|TRBV19
CASSIYAGTTDTQYF
TGTGCCAGTAGTATCTACGCGGGGACCACAGATACGCAGTATTTT
>14|-|-|TRBJ2-5|TRBV28
CASRTSGLGETQYF
TGTGCCAGCAGAACTTCAGGGTTGGGAGAGACCCAGTACTTC
>13|TRBD2|-|TRBJ2-1|TRBV25-1
CASKAGGFLEQFF
TGTGCCAGCAAGGCGGGAGGGTTCCTTGAGCAGTTCTTC
>17|TRBD1|-|TRBJ1-5|TRBV4-1
CASSQTRGRGSNQPQHF
TGCGCCAGCAGCCAAACCAGGGGGCGCGGGTCGAATCAGCCCCAGCATTTT
>12|-|-|TRBJ2-1|TRBV15
CATSRESPEQFF
TGTGCCACCAGCAGAGAAAGCCCTGAGCAGTTCTTC
>15|-|-|TRBJ1-5|TRBV27
CASTPVGGVHQPQHF
TGTGCCAGCACCCCTGTGGGGGGAGTACATCAGCCCCAGCATTTT
>12|-|-|TRBJ2-7|TRBV28
CASSRTGYEQYF
TGTGCCAGCAGCCGAACAGGATACGAGCAGTACTTC
>14|TRBD2|-|TRBJ2-3|TRBV25-1
CASTEAGGTDTQYF
TGTGCCAGCACTGAAGCGGGGGGAACAGATACGCAGTATTTT
>17|TRBD1|-|TRBJ2-6|TRBV28
CASFRGQGYSGANVLTF
TGTGCCAGCTTCCGGGGACAGGGATATTCTGGGGCCAACGTCCTGACTTTC
>14|-|once|TRBJ1-1|TRBV30
CAWRGSNRVRGAFF
TGTGCCTGGAGGGGCTCTAACAGGGTTCGAGGAGCTTTCTTT
>17|-|-|TRBJ1-1|TRBV5-1
CASSLSYRRGMNTEAFF
TGCGCCAGCAGCTTGTCTTACAGGCGGGGTATGAACACTGAAGCTTTCTTT
>13|-|-|TRBJ1-1|TRBV28
CASSRYVNTEAFF
TGTGCCAGCAGCCGCTATGTGAACACTGAAGCTTTCTTT
>16|-|-|TRBJ1-5|TRBV18
CASSPLPQGGNQPQHF
TGTGCCAGCTCACCCCTGCCCCAAGGGGGCAATCAGCCCCAGCATTTT
>16|TRBD2|-|TRBJ2-1|TRBV6-1
CASSAYLAASYNEQFF
TGTGCCAGCAGTGCTTACCTAGCGGCCAGCTACAATGAGCAGTTCTTC
>13|-|-|TRBJ1-4|TRBV6-5
CATQKGVGEKLFF
TGTGCCACCCAGAAGGGGGTAGGTGAAAAACTGTTTTTT
>14|-|-|TRBJ2-1|TRBV7-3
CASSRTLVTNEQFF
TGTGCCAGCAGCCGTACACTAGTTACCAATGAGCAGTTCTTC
>15|-|many|TRBJ1-5|TRBV18
CASSPGRRGNQPQHF
TGTGCCAGCTCACCAGGGAGAAGAGGGAATCAGCCCCAGCATTTT
>18|TRBD1|-|TRBJ1-5|TRBV11-2
CASSFQKPGQKYNQPQHF
TGTGCCAGCAGCTTTCAAAAACCGGGACAGAAATACAATCAGCCCCAGCATTTT
>15|TRBD1|-|TRBJ2-1|TRBV27
CASSLMAGGSNEQFF
TGTGCCAGCAGTTTGATGGCAGGGGGTTCGAATGAGCAGTTCTTC
>13|-|-|TRBJ2-5|TRBV30
CAWSPQFQETQYF
TGTGCCTGGAGTCCGCAGTTCCAAGAGACCCAGTACTTC
>12|-|-|TRBJ2-3|TRBV3-1/TRBV3-2
CASSPLGDTQYF
TGTGCCAGCAGCCCCCTCGGGGATACGCAGTATTTT
>13|-|-|TRBJ1-5|TRBV5-6
CASSLTVNQPQHF
TGTGCCAGCAGCTTGACTGTCAATCAGCCCCAGCATTTT
>15|TRBD2|-|TRBJ2-1|TRBV10-3
CAISDLAGGTNEQFF
TGTGCCATCAGCGACCTAGCGGGGGGGACCAATGAGCAGTTCTTC
>15|-|-|TRBJ2-1|TRBV7-2
CASSLDGRRGNEQFF
TGTGCCAGCAGCTTGGACGGACGGCGGGGCAATGAGCAGTTCTTC
>14|-|once|TRBJ2-3|TRBV5-1
CASSSRDPTDTQYF
TGCGCCAGCAGCTCCCGGGATCCCACAGATACGCAGTATTTT
>13|-|-|TRBJ2-1|TRBV15
CATSRVAYNEQFF
TGTGCCACCAGCAGGGTTGCGTACAATGAGCAGTTCTTC